This T cell receptor (beta chain) was found in a study of regulatory T cells in long-lasting Graves disease. Unmatched junction bases numbered 8, after V lost 2 bases and J lost 10 bases. This CDR3 comprises 15 residues. Germline values: CDR1 SGHTA, CDR2 FQGNSA. This clonotype has just a few counts. Stated time point: newly diagnosed GD, antithyroid drugs for less than 3 months. RNA from PBMCs was the source of the TCR library. Building of the TCR beta libraries involved iRepertoire HTBI primers and Arm-PCR of CDR3 regions. TCRdb independently ran MiXCR on the multiplex PCR reads; one entry per CDR3 protein. The sample lists more than 450,000 distinct CDR3 sequences; more than 10% were seen once. The same specimen was also included in a second study, on T cells in Graves' hyperthyroidism and ophthalmopathy.

The TCR was taken from a woman aged 25-40 years with Graves disease. The V gene is TRBV7-2, the J gene TRBJ1-6; 7 bases map to TRBD1. This sample comprised peripheral blood mononuclear cells (PBMCs), obtained at new diagnosis, from a patient treated with antithyroid drugs. The chain's CDR3 is CASSLKGGTASPLHF. CDR3 DNA: TGTGCCAGCAGCTTAAAAGGAGGGACAGCGTCACCCCTCCACTTT.